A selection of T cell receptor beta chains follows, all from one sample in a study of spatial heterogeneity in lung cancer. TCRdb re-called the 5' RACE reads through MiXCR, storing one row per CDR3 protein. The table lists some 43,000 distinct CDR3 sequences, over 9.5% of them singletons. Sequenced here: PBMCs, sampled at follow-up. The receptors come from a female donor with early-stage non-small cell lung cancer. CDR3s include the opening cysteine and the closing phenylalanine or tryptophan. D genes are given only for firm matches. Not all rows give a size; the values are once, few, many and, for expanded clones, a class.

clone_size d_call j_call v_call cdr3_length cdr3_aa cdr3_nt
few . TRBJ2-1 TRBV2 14 CATQGGGSYNEQFF TGTGCCACCCAAGGAGGGGGCTCCTACAATGAGCAGTTCTTC
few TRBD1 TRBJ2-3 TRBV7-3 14 CASSLDRVADTQYF TGTGCCAGCAGCTTAGACAGGGTGGCAGATACGCAGTATTTT
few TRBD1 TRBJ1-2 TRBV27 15 CASSPPGQGIYGYTF TGTGCCAGCAGTCCTCCGGGACAGGGTATCTATGGCTACACCTTC
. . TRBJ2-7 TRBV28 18 CASSLPSSRLLSSYEQYF TGTGCCAGCAGTTTACCCTCGAGTCGACTCCTATCCTCCTACGAGCAGTACTTC
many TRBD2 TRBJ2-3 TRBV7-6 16 CASSLEASGNTDTQYF TGTGCCAGCAGCTTAGAAGCTAGCGGAAACACAGATACGCAGTATTTT
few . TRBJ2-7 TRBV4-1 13 CASSTGSSYEQYF TGCGCCAGCAGCACAGGAAGTTCCTACGAGCAGTACTTC
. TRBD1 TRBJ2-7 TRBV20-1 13 CSAKQGVRNEQYF TGCAGTGCTAAACAGGGGGTGAGAAACGAGCAGTACTTC
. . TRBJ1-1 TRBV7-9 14 CASSLQQGNTEAFF TGTGCCAGCAGCCTCCAACAGGGGAACACTGAAGCTTTCTTT
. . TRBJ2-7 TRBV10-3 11 CAISEIDEQYF TGTGCCATCAGTGAAATCGACGAGCAGTACTTC
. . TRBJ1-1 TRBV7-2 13 CASSFDLNTEAFF TGTGCCAGCAGCTTCGACTTGAACACTGAAGCTTTCTTT
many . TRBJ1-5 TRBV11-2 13 CASSTEDDQPQHF TGTGCCAGCAGCACCGAGGACGATCAGCCCCAGCATTTT
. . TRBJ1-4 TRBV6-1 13 CASSVSINEKLFF TGTGCCAGCAGTGTTTCCATTAATGAAAAACTGTTTTTT
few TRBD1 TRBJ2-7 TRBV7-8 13 CASSSDRGTEQYF TGTGCCAGCAGCTCGGACAGGGGGACTGAGCAGTACTTC
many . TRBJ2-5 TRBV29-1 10 CSVRVETQYF TGCAGCGTTCGGGTAGAGACCCAGTACTTC
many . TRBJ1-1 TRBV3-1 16 CASSHFRRNLNTEAFF TGTGCCAGCAGCCACTTTCGGAGAAACTTGAACACTGAAGCTTTCTTT
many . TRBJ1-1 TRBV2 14 CASSPSGANTEAFF TGTGCCAGCAGTCCTTCCGGGGCGAACACTGAAGCTTTCTTT
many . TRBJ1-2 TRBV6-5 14 CASSRRTVTYGYTF TGTGCCAGCAGTCGTCGGACAGTCACCTATGGCTACACCTTC
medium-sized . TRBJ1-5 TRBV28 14 CASSYRAGAQPQHF TGTGCCAGCAGTTACCGGGCTGGGGCTCAGCCCCAGCATTTT
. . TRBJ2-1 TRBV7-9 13 CASSSGQNNEQFF TGTGCCAGCAGCTCCGGACAGAACAATGAGCAGTTCTTC
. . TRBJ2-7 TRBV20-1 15 CSASPSGQRAYEQYF TGCAGTGCTAGCCCCTCCGGACAGAGAGCCTACGAGCAGTACTTC
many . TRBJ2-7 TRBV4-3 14 CASSPWVLAYEQYF TGCGCCAGCAGTCCCTGGGTATTAGCCTACGAGCAGTACTTC
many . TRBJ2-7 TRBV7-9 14 CASSLSAASYEQYF TGTGCCAGCAGCTTATCGGCGGCCTCCTACGAGCAGTACTTC
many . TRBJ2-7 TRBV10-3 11 CAISPNYEQYF TGTGCCATCAGCCCAAACTACGAGCAGTACTTC
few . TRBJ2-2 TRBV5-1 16 CASSLDGGQPGGELFF TGCGCCAGCAGCTTGGACGGGGGACAACCGGGCGGGGAGCTGTTTTTT
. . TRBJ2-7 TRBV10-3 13 CAISDGLSDEQYF TGTGCCATCAGTGATGGACTCTCGGACGAGCAGTACTTC
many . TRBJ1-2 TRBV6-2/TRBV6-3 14 CASSYEGTYYGYTF TGTGCCAGCAGTTACGAAGGGACCTACTATGGCTACACCTTC
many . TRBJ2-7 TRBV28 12 CASSPDVYEQYF TGTGCCAGCAGTCCCGACGTATACGAGCAGTACTTC
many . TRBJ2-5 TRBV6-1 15 CASSSPGRGTETQYF TGTGCCAGCAGTTCTCCGGGCCGCGGTACAGAGACCCAGTACTTC
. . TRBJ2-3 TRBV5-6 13 CASSLGATDTQYF TGTGCCAGCAGCTTGGGGGCGACAGATACGCAGTATTTT
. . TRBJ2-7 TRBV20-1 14 CSARDLREVMEQYF TGCAGTGCTAGAGATCTCAGGGAGGTTATGGAGCAGTACTTC
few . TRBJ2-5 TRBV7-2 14 CASSRGKVKETQYF TGTGCCAGCAGCCGAGGGAAAGTTAAAGAGACCCAGTACTTC
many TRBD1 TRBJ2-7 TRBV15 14 CATSRAGGQYEQYF TGTGCCACCAGCAGGGCAGGGGGCCAATACGAGCAGTACTTC
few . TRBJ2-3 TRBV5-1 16 CASSLASLGRTDTQYF TGCGCCAGCAGCTTGGCCTCCCTGGGACGCACAGATACGCAGTATTTT
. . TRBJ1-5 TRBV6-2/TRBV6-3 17 CASSYRGRTNSNQPQHF TGTGCCAGCAGTTACCGAGGACGGACTAATAGCAATCAGCCCCAGCATTTT
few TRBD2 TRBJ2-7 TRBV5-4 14 CASSLFRGDYEQYF TGTGCCAGCAGCTTGTTCCGGGGGGACTACGAGCAGTACTTC
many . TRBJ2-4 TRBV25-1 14 CASSGVGVWNIQYF TGTGCCAGCAGTGGGGTCGGGGTATGGAACATTCAGTACTTC